This T cell receptor (beta chain) derives from a study of neoadjuvant anti-PD-1 for oral cavity cancer. In the study overall: Around day 43, patients without progression received a fourth nivolumab dose before surgery. Study-level points and caveats: Pretreatment Treg/Th17 ratio correlated inversely with post-treatment tumor clonality.

This clone was counted between two and nine times. The antigen is unknown. Stage II-IVA oral cavity squamous cell carcinoma was new and untreated by systemic or radiation therapy. These oral cavity squamous cell carcinomas were HPV-negative and locally advanced. Trimming cost V 4 bases and J 5 bases; bases outside gene matches: 5. The germline CDR1 and CDR2 sequences are SGHRS and YFSETQ. CDR3 length equals 14 residues. Assay: immunoSEQ multiplex PCR; the TCRdb copy retains only in-frame clones and omits some. The data show 10,000 to 15,000 clones, with around two thirds seen just once and about 2.4% held by the top ten.

This chain connects TRBV5-1 to TRBJ1-2; 10 bases are shared with TRBD1. Source: PBMCs, taken before nivolumab (anti-PD-1) treatment. The sequence was collected from a person aged 35-80 years with oral cavity squamous cell carcinoma. In DNA, the CDR3 is TGCGCCAGCAGCCATGGACAGGGGGGATATGGCTACACCTTC. This sequence encodes CASSHGQGGYGYTF.